The 18 T cell receptor beta chains reported below all come from one sample, sequenced in a study of cytomegalovirus exposure and HLA in healthy donors. With 60 Vbeta and 13 Jbeta primers, the PCR was carried out. The table came from immunoSEQ multiplex PCR; TCRdb's copy has only in-frame clones and leaves some out. This sample has around 120,000 clones, with roughly 80% found just once. Sequenced input: PBMCs. Receptors were obtained from a man aged 50 or older in good health and CMV-seropositive.

This chain joins TRBV7-8 and TRBJ2-1; possibly TRBD1 for D (5 bases). The length of the CDR3 is 11 residues. V lost 6 bases, J lost 6 bases, and 6 bases lay in between. Germline lookup yields CDR1 SGHVS and CDR2 FQNEAQ. CDR3 nucleotides: TGTGCCAGCAGGGGGCCCAATGAGCAGTTCTTC. Amino acids: CASRGPNEQFF.

V and J are TRBV16 and TRBJ2-1; 9 positions match TRBD2. The CDR3 loop spans 19 amino acids. The ends lost 1 base at V and 2 bases at J; junction bases unmatched: 12. Germline V gives CDR1 KGHSY, CDR2 FQNENV. The CDR3 reads CASSQWGTAGGRAYNEQFF. DNA for the CDR3: TGTGCCAGCAGCCAATGGGGAACCGCGGGCGGGAGGGCCTACAATGAGCAGTTCTTC. Combining the CDR3 with reference TRBV16 and TRBJ2-1 gives the whole variable domain GEEVAQTPKHLVRGEGQKAKLYCAPIKGHSYVFWYQQVLKNEFKFLISFQNENVFDETGMPKERFSAKCLPNSPCSLEIQATKLEDSAVYFCASSQWGTAGGRAYNEQFFGPGTRLTVL.

The rearrangement joins TRBV10-3 to TRBJ2-6, with a weak D call TRBD1 (6 bases). This CDR3 has 20 residues. Trimming removed 5 bases at V and 1 base at J, with 24 bases between. Germline lookup yields CDR1 ENHRY and CDR2 SYGVKD. The CDR3 loop reads CAISSPYYRDKGSGANVLTF. DNA of the CDR3: TGTGCCATCAGTTCCCCCTACTACCGGGACAAGGGATCTGGGGCCAACGTCCTGACTTTC.

This sequence joins TRBV6-5 and TRBJ2-7, with TRBD1 matching over 8 bases. V was clipped by 6 bases and J by 2 bases; unmatched bases: 3. Germline-derived CDR1 and CDR2 are MNHEY and SVGAGI. The CDR3 runs 13 residues. As DNA, the CDR3 is TGTGCCAGCAGCCTGACAGGGGCCTACGAGCAGTACTTC. Protein product: CASSLTGAYEQYF.

V gene TRBV19 combines with J gene TRBJ1-1; no reliable D call. The CDR3 contains 11 residues. Germline V CDR1 and CDR2: LNHDA, SQIVND (reference sequence). Trimming took 7 bases from V and 10 from J, leaving 13 bases between them. CDR3 residues: CASIGLIGAFF. The CDR3 coding sequence is TGTGCCAGTATTGGGCTGATTGGAGCTTTCTTT.

DNA for the CDR3: TGCGCCAGCAGCCGAGGGGGACAGACGAACACTGAAGCTTTCTTT. Amino acids: CASSRGGQTNTEAFF. The chain is built from TRBV4-1 and TRBJ1-1, with 7 bases lining up with TRBD1. The CDR3 has 15 residues. The ends lost 4 bases at V and 1 base at J; junction bases unmatched: 6. In germline, CDR1 is MGHRA, CDR2 YSYEKL.

The chain carries TRBV5-1 and TRBJ1-2, with TRBD1 as a possible D gene (6 bases). Trimming removed 4 bases at V and 3 bases at J, with 13 bases between. The CDR3 extends over 14 amino acids. Looked up from germline, CDR1 is SGHRS and CDR2 is YFSETQ. The CDR3 spells CASSDDRFYYGYTF. CDR3 bases: TGCGCCAGCAGCGACGACAGGTTTTACTATGGCTACACCTTC. The whole variable domain, remainder taken from reference TRBV5-1 and TRBJ1-2, is KAGVTQTPRYLIKTRGQQVTLSCSPISGHRSVSWYQQTPGQGLQFLFEYFSETQRNKGNFPGRFSGRQFSNSRSEMNVSTLELGDSALYLCASSDDRFYYGYTFGSGTRLTVV.

The CDR3 loop is CASSLVSSYEQYF. CDR3 in DNA: TGTGCCAGCAGCTTAGTGTCCAGCTACGAGCAGTACTTC. This sequence joins TRBV7-9 and TRBJ2-7; D call uncertain. V gave up 1 base and J gave up 3 bases, with 7 bases separating them. Germline assignment: CDR1 SEHNR and CDR2 FQNEAQ (reference sequence). The CDR3 loop spans 13 amino acids.

This clone turned up a few times. Here the CDR3 DNA reads TGCGCCAGCAGCTTGGACACTAGCGGGGGCGGAGCAGATACGCAGTATTTT. It encodes CASSLDTSGGGADTQYF. The J gene is TRBJ2-3, the V gene TRBV5-1, with 11 bases matching TRBD2. V dropped 0 bases and J dropped 4; count of bases not matched to a gene: 7. The length of the CDR3 is 17 residues. Looked up from germline, CDR1 is SGHRS and CDR2 is YFSETQ. Full variable domain (missing parts from reference TRBV5-1 and TRBJ2-3): KAGVTQTPRYLIKTRGQQVTLSCSPISGHRSVSWYQQTPGQGLQFLFEYFSETQRNKGNFPGRFSGRQFSNSRSEMNVSTLELGDSALYLCASSLDTSGGGADTQYFGPGTRLTVL.

This rearrangement joins TRBV7-3 to TRBJ2-3, with TRBD2 identical over 8 bases. The CDR3 sequence is 16 residues long. In germline, CDR1 is SGHTA, CDR2 FQGTGA. Germline trimming cut 1 base from V and 3 bases from J; bases unmatched to any gene: 6. CDR3 loop: CASSLRPGGPTDTQYF. CDR3 nucleotide sequence: TGTGCCAGCAGCTTAAGGCCGGGGGGGCCGACAGATACGCAGTATTTT. The variable domain in full, with the rest retrieved from reference TRBV7-3 and TRBJ2-3, is GAGVSQTPSNKVTEKGKYVELRCDPISGHTALYWYRQSLGQGPEFLIYFQGTGAADDSGLPNDRFFAVRPEGSVSTLKIQRTERGDSAVYLCASSLRPGGPTDTQYFGPGTRLTVL.

V usage is TRBV4-2 and J usage is TRBJ2-5, with D perhaps matching TRBD2 (5 bases). V gave up 0 bases and J gave up 3 bases, with 14 bases separating them. The CDR3 totals 16 residues. Germline V CDR1 and CDR2: LGHNA, YNFKEQ. The CDR3 DNA reads TGTGCCAGCAGCCAAGATGACCAGCGGTGGAAAGAGACCCAGTACTTC. Protein product: CASSQDDQRWKETQYF.

This rearrangement joins TRBV7-9 to TRBJ1-1, with 7 bases fitting TRBD1. The CDR3 covers 14 residues. The trim removed 7 bases at V and 6 bases at J, leaving 11 bases unmatched. Per germline, CDR1 SEHNR and CDR2 FQNEAQ (reference sequence). The CDR3 loop reads CASTPGTASAEAFF. In DNA, the CDR3 is TGTGCCAGCACACCCGGGACAGCGTCTGCTGAAGCTTTCTTT.

The chain carries TRBV9 and TRBJ2-2; TRBD2 matches 7 bases. CDR3 size: 11 residues. The V gene end was trimmed by 3 bases and the J gene end by 11 bases; junction bases not matched to a gene: 1. Germline V gene lookup returns CDR1 SGDLS and CDR2 YYNGEE. CDR3 loop: CASSGGGELFF. CDR3 DNA sequence: TGTGCCAGCAGCGGGGGGGGAGAGCTGTTTTTT.

This clone was detected only once. J is TRBJ2-2 and V is TRBV30; no definite D call. V was trimmed by 1 base and J by 1 base, leaving 4 bases between them. Per germline, CDR1 GTSNPN and CDR2 SVGIG (reference sequence). The CDR3 has 13 amino acids. The CDR3 spells CAWSAGNTGELFF. CDR3 nucleotide sequence: TGTGCCTGGAGTGCGGGGAACACCGGGGAGCTGTTTTTT. The complete variable domain, with remaining parts taken from reference TRBV30 and TRBJ2-2, reads SQTIHQWPATLVQPVGSPLSLECTVEGTSNPNLYWYRQAAGRGLQLLFYSVGIGQISSEVPQNLSASRPQDRQFILSSKKLLLSDSGFYLCAWSAGNTGELFFGEGSRLTVL.

J is TRBJ1-5 and V is TRBV19; tentatively, D is TRBD1 (5 bases). CDR1 and CDR2 (germline): LNHDA, SQIVND (reference sequence). The ends were cut back, 1 base at V and 3 bases at J, with 10 bases in the middle. The CDR3 is made up of 15 amino acids. DNA for the CDR3: TGTGCCAGTAGTATAGTAAGGGGAAACAATCAGCCCCAGCATTTT. This sequence encodes CASSIVRGNNQPQHF.

The count of this clone is one. The rearrangement links TRBV7-2 to TRBJ2-4; D uncertain. The CDR3 contains 19 residues. The ends were cut back, 5 bases at V and 0 bases at J, with 23 bases in the middle. Germline V gene lookup returns CDR1 SGHTA and CDR2 FQGNSA. In nucleotides, the CDR3 is TGTGCCAGCAGCCATTTCGGTCAAGACCAGGTACTAGCCAAAAACATTCAGTACTTC. This gives the protein CASSHFGQDQVLAKNIQYF. Together with reference TRBV7-2 and TRBJ2-4, the CDR3 gives the full variable domain: GAGVSQSPSNKVTEKGKDVELRCDPISGHTALYWYRQSLGQGLEFLIYFQGNSAPDKSGLPSDRFSAERTGGSVSTLTIQRTQQEDSAVYLCASSHFGQDQVLAKNIQYFGAGTRLSVL.

This chain joins TRBV19 and TRBJ2-3, with TRBD2 matching over 11 bases. Trimming removed 6 bases from V and 3 bases from J; junction bases left unmatched: 2. Germline V gene lookup returns CDR1 LNHDA and CDR2 SQIVND (reference sequence). This CDR3 comprises 14 residues. The DNA for the CDR3 is TGTGCCAGTAGACTAGCGGGAGATACAGATACGCAGTATTTT. It yields the protein CASRLAGDTDTQYF.

CDR3 in DNA: TGTGCCAGCAGCCAAGACGGGGTGGGGACAGATACGCAGTATTTT. It encodes CASSQDGVGTDTQYF. V and J are TRBV14 and TRBJ2-3; D possibly corresponds to TRBD2 (5 bases). V lost 0 bases and J 3 bases, leaving 10 bases between the germline ends. Germline V gives CDR1 SGHDN, CDR2 FVKESK. The CDR3 has 15 amino acids.